This is a list of T cell receptor beta chains from one sample in a study of cytomegalovirus exposure and HLA in healthy donors. Only in-frame clones appear in the TCRdb table, and some are missing; sequencing was by immunoSEQ multiplex PCR. The sample includes approximately 140,000 clones. Sequencing input: PBMCs. These receptor sequences come from a middle-aged woman in good health and CMV-seronegative. Each CDR3 is given with its conserved first and last residue. A D gene is named only where the DNA matches it firmly.

D gene: TRBD2; V gene: TRBV10-3; J gene: TRBJ2-7; CDR3 DNA: TGTGCCATCAGTGAAGGGACTAGCCCAACCTACGAGCAGTACTTC; CDR3 protein: CAISEGTSPTYEQYF
D gene: -; V gene: TRBV21-1; J gene: TRBJ2-5; CDR3 DNA: TGTGCCAGCAGCTCTACCCAGGTTCGAGATGGGACCCAGTACTTC; CDR3 protein: CASSSTQVRDGTQYF
D gene: TRBD1; V gene: TRBV15; J gene: TRBJ2-7; CDR3 DNA: TGTGCCACCAGCAGAGACGGACAGGGGGCCTACGAGCAGTACTTC; CDR3 protein: CATSRDGQGAYEQYF
D gene: -; V gene: TRBV11-2; J gene: TRBJ1-1; CDR3 DNA: TGTGCCAGCAGCTCACCGCTGGACAGTGAAGCTTTCTTT; CDR3 protein: CASSSPLDSEAFF
D gene: TRBD1; V gene: TRBV6-5; J gene: TRBJ1-1; CDR3 DNA: TGTGCCAGCAGATACAGGGGAGGAATGAACACTGAAGCTTTCTTT; CDR3 protein: CASRYRGGMNTEAFF
D gene: TRBD2; V gene: TRBV7-9; J gene: TRBJ2-5; CDR3 DNA: TGTGCCAGCAGCCGAGCGGGGGGGCCTCAAGAGACCCAGTACTTC; CDR3 protein: CASSRAGGPQETQYF
D gene: TRBD2; V gene: TRBV28; J gene: TRBJ2-2; CDR3 DNA: TGTGCCAGCAGCAAATTTCGGGGGGGCCCTGCCGGGGAGCTGTTTTTT; CDR3 protein: CASSKFRGGPAGELFF
D gene: -; V gene: TRBV7-8; J gene: TRBJ1-1; CDR3 DNA: TGTGCCAGCAGCTTAGGGACAGCGAACACTGAAGCTTTCTTT; CDR3 protein: CASSLGTANTEAFF
D gene: -; V gene: TRBV19; J gene: TRBJ1-6; CDR3 DNA: TGTGCCAGTAGTTTTCTTTTCCCTGATTCACCCCTCCACTTT; CDR3 protein: CASSFLFPDSPLHF
D gene: TRBD1; V gene: TRBV6-4; J gene: TRBJ1-1; CDR3 DNA: TGTGCCAGCAGGGGGACAGGGGCCACTGAAGCTTTCTTT; CDR3 protein: CASRGTGATEAFF
D gene: -; V gene: TRBV28; J gene: TRBJ1-2; CDR3 DNA: TGTGCCAGCAGTTCCGGGTTGGCTGGCTACACCTTC; CDR3 protein: CASSSGLAGYTF
D gene: -; V gene: TRBV6-6; J gene: TRBJ1-1; CDR3 DNA: TGTGCCAGCAGTTACAGAGGGGGCACTGAAGCTTTCTTT; CDR3 protein: CASSYRGGTEAFF
D gene: TRBD1; V gene: TRBV19; J gene: TRBJ2-3; CDR3 DNA: TGTGCCAGCCAAGACAGGGGAACAACAGATACGCAGTATTTT; CDR3 protein: CASQDRGTTDTQYF
D gene: TRBD2; V gene: TRBV6-1; J gene: TRBJ2-1; CDR3 DNA: TGTGCCAGCAGTGAAGGGCCTAGCGGGGGAAACAATGAGCAGTTCTTC; CDR3 protein: CASSEGPSGGNNEQFF
D gene: -; V gene: TRBV19; J gene: TRBJ1-6; CDR3 DNA: TGTGCCACCAAGACAGGAGTTAACCAAAATTCACCCCTCCACTTT; CDR3 protein: CATKTGVNQNSPLHF
D gene: TRBD2; V gene: TRBV7-9; J gene: TRBJ2-1; CDR3 DNA: TGTGCCAGCAGCCGGCGAGCGGGGGCAGACAATGAGCAGTTCTTC; CDR3 protein: CASSRRAGADNEQFF
D gene: -; V gene: TRBV20-1; J gene: TRBJ1-2; CDR3 DNA: TGCAGTGCCGTCAGTGGCTATGGCTACACCTTC; CDR3 protein: CSAVSGYGYTF
D gene: TRBD1; V gene: TRBV27; J gene: TRBJ1-6; CDR3 DNA: TGTGCCAGCAGTACAGGACAGGGCGGTAATTCACCCCTCCACTTT; CDR3 protein: CASSTGQGGNSPLHF
D gene: -; V gene: TRBV25-1; J gene: TRBJ1-2; CDR3 DNA: TGTGCCAGCAGTGGCGTAGCGGGGGGCTATGGCTACACCTTC; CDR3 protein: CASSGVAGGYGYTF
D gene: TRBD2; V gene: TRBV5-4; J gene: TRBJ2-3; CDR3 DNA: TGTGCCAGCAGCCCGACTAGCGTCGACACGCAGTATTTT; CDR3 protein: CASSPTSVDTQYF
D gene: TRBD1; V gene: TRBV28; J gene: TRBJ1-5; CDR3 DNA: TGTGCCAGCAGTCCACTATTTCAGGGGGCTCTAGGTCAGCCCCAGCATTTT; CDR3 protein: CASSPLFQGALGQPQHF
D gene: TRBD1; V gene: TRBV19; J gene: TRBJ1-2; CDR3 DNA: TGTGCCAGTAGTTCGACAGGGGTGAGAGGCTACACCTTC; CDR3 protein: CASSSTGVRGYTF
D gene: TRBD2; V gene: TRBV11-3; J gene: TRBJ2-5; CDR3 DNA: TGTGCCAGCAGCTCCGCGGGGGGTCAGGAGACCCAGTACTTC; CDR3 protein: CASSSAGGQETQYF
D gene: -; V gene: TRBV11-3; J gene: TRBJ2-5; CDR3 DNA: TGTGCCAGCAGCGGGGGGGCGGCGGAGACCCAGTACTTC; CDR3 protein: CASSGGAAETQYF
D gene: -; V gene: TRBV27; J gene: TRBJ2-2; CDR3 DNA: TGTGCCAGCAGTTTATCGCGGCGGACCGGGGAGCTGTTTTTT; CDR3 protein: CASSLSRRTGELFF
D gene: -; V gene: TRBV5-1; J gene: TRBJ1-1; CDR3 DNA: TGCGCCAGCAGCTTGGATGCGAGAACCTTGGGGCTTGAAGCTTTCTTT; CDR3 protein: CASSLDARTLGLEAFF
D gene: TRBD2; V gene: TRBV5-4; J gene: TRBJ2-5; CDR3 DNA: TGTGCCAGCAGCTCGCCGGGAGGTAGTGTAGAGGAGACCCAGTACTTC; CDR3 protein: CASSSPGGSVEETQYF
D gene: -; V gene: TRBV19; J gene: TRBJ1-1; CDR3 DNA: TGTGCCAGTAGCTTAACGCCTACCGTGAACACTGAAGCTTTCTTT; CDR3 protein: CASSLTPTVNTEAFF